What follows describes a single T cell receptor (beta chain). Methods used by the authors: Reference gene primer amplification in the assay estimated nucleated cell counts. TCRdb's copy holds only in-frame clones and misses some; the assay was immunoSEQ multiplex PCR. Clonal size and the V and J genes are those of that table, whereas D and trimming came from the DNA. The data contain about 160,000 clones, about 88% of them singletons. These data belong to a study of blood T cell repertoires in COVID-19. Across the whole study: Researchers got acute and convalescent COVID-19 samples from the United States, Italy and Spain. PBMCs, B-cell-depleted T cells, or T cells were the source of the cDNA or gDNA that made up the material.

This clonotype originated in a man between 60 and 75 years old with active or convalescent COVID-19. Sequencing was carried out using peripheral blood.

In nucleotides, the CDR3 is TGCGCCAGCAGCAGGGACAGGCCGAACACTGAAGCTTTCTTT. Its translation is CASSRDRPNTEAFF. The V call is TRBV5-1, the J call TRBJ1-1, with 8 bases lining up with TRBD1. The CDR3 length is 14 residues. The junction had 3 bases not matched to a gene; V was cut back by 4 bases and J by 1 base. CDR1 and CDR2 (germline): SGHRS, YFSETQ.